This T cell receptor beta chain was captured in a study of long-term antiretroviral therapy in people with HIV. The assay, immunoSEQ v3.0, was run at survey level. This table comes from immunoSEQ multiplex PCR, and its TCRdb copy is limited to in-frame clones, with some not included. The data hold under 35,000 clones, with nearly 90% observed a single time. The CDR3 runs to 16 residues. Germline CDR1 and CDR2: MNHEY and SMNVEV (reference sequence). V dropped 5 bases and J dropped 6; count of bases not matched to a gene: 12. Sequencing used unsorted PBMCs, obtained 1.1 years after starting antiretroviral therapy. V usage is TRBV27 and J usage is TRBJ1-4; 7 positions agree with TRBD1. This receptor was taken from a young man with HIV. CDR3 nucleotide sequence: TGTGCCAGCAGTCACCCGACAGGGCGGAATCATGAAAAACTGTTTTTT. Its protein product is CASSHPTGRNHEKLFF. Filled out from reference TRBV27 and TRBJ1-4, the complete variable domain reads EAQVTQNPRYLITVTGKKLTVTCSQNMNHEYMSWYRQDPGLGLRQIYYSMNVEVTDKGDVPEGYKVSRKEKRNFPLILESPSPNQTSLYFCASSHPTGRNHEKLFFGSGTQLSVL.